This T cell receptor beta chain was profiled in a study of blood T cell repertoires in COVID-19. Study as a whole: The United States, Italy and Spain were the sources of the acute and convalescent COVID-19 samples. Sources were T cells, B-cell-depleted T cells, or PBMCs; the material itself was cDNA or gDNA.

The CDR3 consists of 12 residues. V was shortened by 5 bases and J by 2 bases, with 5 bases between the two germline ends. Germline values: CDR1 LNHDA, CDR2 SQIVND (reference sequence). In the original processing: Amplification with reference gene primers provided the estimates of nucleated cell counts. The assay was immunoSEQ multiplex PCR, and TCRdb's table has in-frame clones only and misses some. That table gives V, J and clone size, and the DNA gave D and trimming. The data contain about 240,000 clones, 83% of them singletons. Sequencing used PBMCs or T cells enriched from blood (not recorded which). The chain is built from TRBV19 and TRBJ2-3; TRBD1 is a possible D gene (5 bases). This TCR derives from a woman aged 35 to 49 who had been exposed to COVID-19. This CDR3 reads CASSGATDTQYF. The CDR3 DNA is TGTGCCAGTAGTGGGGCCACAGATACGCAGTATTTT.